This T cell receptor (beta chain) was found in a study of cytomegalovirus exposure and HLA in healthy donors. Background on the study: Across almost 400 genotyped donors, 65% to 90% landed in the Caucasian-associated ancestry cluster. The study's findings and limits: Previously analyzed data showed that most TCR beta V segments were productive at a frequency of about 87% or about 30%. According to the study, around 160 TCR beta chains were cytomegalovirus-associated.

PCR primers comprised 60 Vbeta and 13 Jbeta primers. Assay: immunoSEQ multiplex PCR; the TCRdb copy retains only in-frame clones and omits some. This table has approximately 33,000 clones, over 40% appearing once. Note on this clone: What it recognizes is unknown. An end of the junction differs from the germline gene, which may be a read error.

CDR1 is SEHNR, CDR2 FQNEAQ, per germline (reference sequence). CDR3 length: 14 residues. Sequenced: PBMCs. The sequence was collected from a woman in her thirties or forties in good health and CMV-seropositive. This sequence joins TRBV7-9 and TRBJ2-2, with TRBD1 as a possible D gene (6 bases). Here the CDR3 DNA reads TGTGCCAGCAGCCCCCCGAAGGGGGTCCGGGGAGCTGTTTTT. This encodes CASSPPKGVRGAVF.